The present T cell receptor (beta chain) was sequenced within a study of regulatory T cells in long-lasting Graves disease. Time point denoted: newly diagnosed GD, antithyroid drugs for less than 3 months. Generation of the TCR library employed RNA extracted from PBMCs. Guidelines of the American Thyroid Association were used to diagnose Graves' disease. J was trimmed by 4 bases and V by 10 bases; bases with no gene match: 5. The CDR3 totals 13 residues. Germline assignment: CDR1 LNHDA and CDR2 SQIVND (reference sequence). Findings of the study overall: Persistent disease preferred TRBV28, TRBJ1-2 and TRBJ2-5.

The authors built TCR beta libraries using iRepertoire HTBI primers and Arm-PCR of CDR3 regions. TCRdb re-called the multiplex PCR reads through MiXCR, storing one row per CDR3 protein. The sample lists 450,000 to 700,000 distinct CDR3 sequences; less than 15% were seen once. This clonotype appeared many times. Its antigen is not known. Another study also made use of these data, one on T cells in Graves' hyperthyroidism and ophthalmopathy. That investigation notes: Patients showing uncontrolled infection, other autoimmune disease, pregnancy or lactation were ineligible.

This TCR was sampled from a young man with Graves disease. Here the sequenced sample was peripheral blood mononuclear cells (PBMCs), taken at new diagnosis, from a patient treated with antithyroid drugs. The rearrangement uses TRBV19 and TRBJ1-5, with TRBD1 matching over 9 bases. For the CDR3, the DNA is TGTGCCACCCGGGACAGGGATAATCAGCCCCAGCATTTT. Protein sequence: CATRDRDNQPQHF.